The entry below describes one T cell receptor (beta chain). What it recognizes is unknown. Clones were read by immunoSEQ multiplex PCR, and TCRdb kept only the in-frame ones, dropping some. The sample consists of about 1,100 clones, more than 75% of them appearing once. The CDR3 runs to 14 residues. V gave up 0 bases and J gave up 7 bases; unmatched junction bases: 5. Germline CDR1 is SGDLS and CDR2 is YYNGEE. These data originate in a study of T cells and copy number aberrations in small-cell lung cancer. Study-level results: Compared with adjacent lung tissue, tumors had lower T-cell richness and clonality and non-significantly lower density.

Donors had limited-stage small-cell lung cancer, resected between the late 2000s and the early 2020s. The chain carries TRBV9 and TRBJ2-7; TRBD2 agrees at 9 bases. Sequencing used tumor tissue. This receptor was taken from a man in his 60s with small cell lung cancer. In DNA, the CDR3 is TGTGCCAGCAGCGTAGAGGATAGCGGGAGTGAGCAGTACTTC. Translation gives CASSVEDSGSEQYF.